This TCR beta chain was sequenced in a study of blood T cell repertoires in COVID-19 (dated by TCRdb to 2018 to 2021). Concerning the study at large: The collaborator samples originated in the United States, Italy and Spain and spanned the acute and convalescent phases of COVID-19. The dataset comprised deeply sampled blood TCRbeta repertoires from subjects exposed to, actively infected with, or recovered from COVID-19. The samples were drawn from the first 160 participants of the ongoing ImmuneRACE study and from 950 to 1,500 subjects provided by 6 global collaborators. The repertoires were released in a freely available public database intended as a resource for research on the immune response to SARS-CoV-2. HLA class I and class II types, where available, came from metadata supplied by the sample provider rather than from assay-based typing. The material from the prospective study consisted of cDNA or gDNA derived from T cells, B-cell-depleted T cells, or PBMCs. A de-identified subject ID, COVID-19 status, age in years and sex were almost always included in the sample metadata. Here is what the overall study found, with its caveats: The quantity of clinical and demographic metadata differed by source and by participant and was supplied without curation.

The immunoSEQ Assay, a bias-controlled multiplex PCR, was used to amplify TCRbeta CDR3 regions from genomic DNA. The source study handled its data this way. Within the assay, amplification of reference gene primers was used to estimate how many nucleated cells each sample contained. Sequence reads were collapsed and filtered to measure the absolute abundance of every unique TCRbeta CDR3 rearrangement. For each sample, productive Simpson clonality was calculated as the square root of Simpson's diversity index over productive rearrangements. TCRdb holds this immuneACCESS table with in-frame rearrangements only. Some clones are missing; in checked studies, unresolved V genes explain under half, and the rest has no known cause. V, J and clone size derive from that table, while D and trimming were established from the DNA sequence. In all, the sample holds under 75,000 clones, and approximately 80% of those were seen once. The ten largest make up 40% to 60% of the sample.

Collaborating institutions collected whole blood in K2EDTA tubes following their own protocols. For TCRbeta analysis, collaborator samples were shipped as frozen whole blood, as isolated PBMCs, or as DNA extracted from either sample type. This clone has a single count. Its cognate antigen has yet to be identified. Base qualities are not provided; no much larger clone lies one nucleotide away. V lost 1 base and J lost 8 bases, and the count of bases not matched to a germline gene is 4. CDR1 and CDR2 are read off the germline V gene as LGHNA and YNFKEQ. The CDR3 runs 14 amino acids, cysteine and phenylalanine included. The retained sequence is limited to the CDR3, 42 bases, with the frame set at the first base.

Recombination linked TRBV4-2 to TRBJ2-1; TRBD2 matches 8 bases in the middle. Sequencing used peripheral blood. The receptor's source is a woman of 80 years or more with acute or convalescent COVID-19. The CDR3 corresponds to CASSQGGLDYEQFF. The nucleotides read TGTGCCAGCAGCCAAGGGGGACTAGATTATGAGCAGTTCTTC.